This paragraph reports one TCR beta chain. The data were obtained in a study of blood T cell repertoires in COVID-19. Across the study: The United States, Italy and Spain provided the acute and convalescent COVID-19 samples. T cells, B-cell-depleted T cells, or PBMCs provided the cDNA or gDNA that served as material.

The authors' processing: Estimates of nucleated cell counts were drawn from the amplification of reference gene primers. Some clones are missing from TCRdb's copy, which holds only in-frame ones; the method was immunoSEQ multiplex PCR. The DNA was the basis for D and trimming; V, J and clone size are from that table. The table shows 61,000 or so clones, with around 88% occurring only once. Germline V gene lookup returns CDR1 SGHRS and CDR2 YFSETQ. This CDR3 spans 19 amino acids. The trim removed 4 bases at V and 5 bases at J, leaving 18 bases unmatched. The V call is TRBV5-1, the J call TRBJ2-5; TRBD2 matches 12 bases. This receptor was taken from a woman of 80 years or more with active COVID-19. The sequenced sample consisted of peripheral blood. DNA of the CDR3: TGCGCCAGCAGCCCTATCGGCGCTAGCGGGGGGGCCCTGGAGGAGACCCAGTACTTC. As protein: CASSPIGASGGALEETQYF.